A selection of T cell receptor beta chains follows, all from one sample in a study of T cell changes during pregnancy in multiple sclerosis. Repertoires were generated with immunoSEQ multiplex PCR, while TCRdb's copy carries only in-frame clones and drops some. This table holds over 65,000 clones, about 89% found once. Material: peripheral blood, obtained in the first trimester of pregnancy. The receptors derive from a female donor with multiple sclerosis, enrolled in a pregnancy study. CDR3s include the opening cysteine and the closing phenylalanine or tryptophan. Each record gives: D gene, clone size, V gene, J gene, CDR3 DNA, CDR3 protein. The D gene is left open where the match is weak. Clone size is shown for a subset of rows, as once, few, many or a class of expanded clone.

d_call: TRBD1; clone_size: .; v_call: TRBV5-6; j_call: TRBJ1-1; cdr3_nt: TGTGCCAGCAGCTGGGGACAGGGGACCACTGAAGCTTTCTTT; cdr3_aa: CASSWGQGTTEAFF
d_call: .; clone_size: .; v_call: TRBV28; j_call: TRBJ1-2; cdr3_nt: TGTGCCAGCACCAGTATCTATGGCTACACCTTC; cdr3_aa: CASTSIYGYTF
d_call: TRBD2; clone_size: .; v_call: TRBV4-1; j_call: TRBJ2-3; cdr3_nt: TGCGCCAGCAGCCTGGAAGCGGGGAGGCCAGATACGCAGTATTTT; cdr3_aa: CASSLEAGRPDTQYF
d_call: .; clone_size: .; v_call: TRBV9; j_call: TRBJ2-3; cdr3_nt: TGTGCCAGCAGCCCACCGACAGAAACTAGCACAGATACGCAGTATTTT; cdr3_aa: CASSPPTETSTDTQYF
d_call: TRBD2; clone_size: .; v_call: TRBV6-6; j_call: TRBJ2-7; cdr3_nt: TGTGCCAGCAGTCGACTAGCGGGAGACTTTGAGCAGTACTTC; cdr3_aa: CASSRLAGDFEQYF
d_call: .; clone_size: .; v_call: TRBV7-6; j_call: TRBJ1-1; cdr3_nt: TGTGCCAGCAGCTTAGGATCCCTAGGGAGGGCTGAAGCTTTCTTT; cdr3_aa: CASSLGSLGRAEAFF
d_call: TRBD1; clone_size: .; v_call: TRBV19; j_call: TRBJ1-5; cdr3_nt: TGTGCCAGTACTTCAGGGGGGCTAGGCAATCAGCCCCAGCATTTT; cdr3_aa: CASTSGGLGNQPQHF
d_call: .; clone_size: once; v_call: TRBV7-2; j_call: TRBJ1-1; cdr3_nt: TGTGCCAGCAGCCCTCGAGGGGGTAACACTGAAGCTTTCTTT; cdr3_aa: CASSPRGGNTEAFF
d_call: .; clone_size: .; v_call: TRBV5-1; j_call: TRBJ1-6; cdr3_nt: TGCGCCAGCAGCTTGGACGGGAATTCACCCCTCCACTTT; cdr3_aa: CASSLDGNSPLHF
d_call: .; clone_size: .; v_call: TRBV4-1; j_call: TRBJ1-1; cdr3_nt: TGCGCCAGCAGCCAAACTCAAGGGGACACTGAAGCTTTCTTT; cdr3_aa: CASSQTQGDTEAFF
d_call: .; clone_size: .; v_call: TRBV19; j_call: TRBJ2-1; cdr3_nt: TGTGCCAGTAGTCCCCCCGCGGGGGCCAAGCCGTTCTTC; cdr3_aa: CASSPPAGAKPFF
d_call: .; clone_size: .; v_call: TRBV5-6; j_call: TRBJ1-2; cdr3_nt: TGTGCCAGCAGCCTACGGGACGGGGGAGGCTACACCTTC; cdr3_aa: CASSLRDGGGYTF
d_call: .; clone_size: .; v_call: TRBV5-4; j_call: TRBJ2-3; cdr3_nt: TGTGCCAGCAGCTTGGGGCGGACTAGCACAGATACGCAGTATTTT; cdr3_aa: CASSLGRTSTDTQYF
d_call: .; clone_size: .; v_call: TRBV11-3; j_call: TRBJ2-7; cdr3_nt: TGTGCCAGCAGCCCCCTAGGTTACGAGCAGTACTTC; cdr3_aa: CASSPLGYEQYF
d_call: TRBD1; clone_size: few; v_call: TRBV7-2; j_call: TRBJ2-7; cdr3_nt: TGTGCCAGCAGCTACTACGACAGGGACGAGCAGTACTTC; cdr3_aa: CASSYYDRDEQYF
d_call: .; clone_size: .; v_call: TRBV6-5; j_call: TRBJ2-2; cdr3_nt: TGTGCCAGCAGTTACCTAAACACCGGGGAGCTGTTTTTT; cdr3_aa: CASSYLNTGELFF
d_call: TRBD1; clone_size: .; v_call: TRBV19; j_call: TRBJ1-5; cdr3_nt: TGTGCCAGTAGTATGGGACAGGGGTACAATCAGCCCCAGCATTTT; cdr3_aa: CASSMGQGYNQPQHF
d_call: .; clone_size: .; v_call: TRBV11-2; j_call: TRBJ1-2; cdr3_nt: TGTGCCAGCAACGATGGGGGCGCCAGCCCGGGCTATGGCTACACCTTC; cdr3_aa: CASNDGGASPGYGYTF
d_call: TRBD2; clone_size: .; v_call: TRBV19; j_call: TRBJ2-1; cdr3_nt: TGTGCCAGCCGGACTAGCGGGGGGAATGAGCAGTTCTTC; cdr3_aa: CASRTSGGNEQFF
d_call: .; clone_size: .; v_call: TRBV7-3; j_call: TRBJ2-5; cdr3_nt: TGTGCCAGCAGCGTCTGGAGCCCAGGGCAAGAGACCCAGTACTTC; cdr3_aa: CASSVWSPGQETQYF
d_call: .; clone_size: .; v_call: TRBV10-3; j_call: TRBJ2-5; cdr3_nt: TGTGCCGCTTCGGAGGTTTTCGAGACCCAGTACTTC; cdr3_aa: CAASEVFETQYF
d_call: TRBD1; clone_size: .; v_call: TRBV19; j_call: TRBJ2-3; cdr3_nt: TGTGCCAGTAGTATAGGGACAGGGAACACAGATACGCAGTATTTT; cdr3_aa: CASSIGTGNTDTQYF
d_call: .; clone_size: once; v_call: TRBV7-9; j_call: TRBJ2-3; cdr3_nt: TGTGCCAGCAGCCCGCCGGGGGTGAGCACAGATACGCAGTATTTT; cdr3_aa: CASSPPGVSTDTQYF